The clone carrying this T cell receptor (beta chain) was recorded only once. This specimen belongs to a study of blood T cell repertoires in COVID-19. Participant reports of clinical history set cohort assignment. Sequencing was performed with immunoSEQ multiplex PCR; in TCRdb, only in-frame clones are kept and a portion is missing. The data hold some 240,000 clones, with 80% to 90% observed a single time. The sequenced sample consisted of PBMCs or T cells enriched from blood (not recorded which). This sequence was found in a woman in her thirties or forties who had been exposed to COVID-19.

This CDR3 reads CASSQPSEPDTQYF. The CDR3 DNA follows: TGTGCCAGCAGTCAACCTAGCGAGCCAGATACGCAGTATTTT. The genes are TRBV28 and TRBJ2-3, with a tentative D call TRBD2 (6 bases). Germline-derived CDR1 and CDR2 are MDHEN and SYDVKM. The CDR3 sequence is 14 residues long. Trimming left V 5 bases short and J 4 bases short, with 13 bases between.